The sample holds a few counts of the clone carrying this T cell receptor (beta chain). Its antigen is not identified. Per the germline V gene, CDR1 is MNHEY and CDR2 is SVGAGI. The CDR3 has 14 amino acids. Trimming shortened V by 2 bases and J by 1 base, and 8 bases separated the two germline ends. This sample was included in a study of response to subunit inactivated influenza vaccine. Study-level findings and limits: A suggestion made by the authors is that each seasonal influenza vaccination recruits few new T cells.

TCRdb re-called the RT-PCR reads with MiXCR, one entry per CDR3 protein. The sample includes hundreds of thousands of distinct CDR3 sequences, roughly 12% seen only once; the top ten take roughly 10%. Sequences were derived from PBMCs from blood, sampled on the day of vaccination. This TCR derives from a man aged 45-65 years who received an inactivated influenza vaccine. This rearrangement joins TRBV6-5 to TRBJ1-1; maybe TRBD1 (5 bases). The CDR3 region is CASSYIGQNTEAFF. The CDR3, as DNA: TGTGCCAGCAGTTACATAGGACAGAACACTGAAGCTTTCTTT.